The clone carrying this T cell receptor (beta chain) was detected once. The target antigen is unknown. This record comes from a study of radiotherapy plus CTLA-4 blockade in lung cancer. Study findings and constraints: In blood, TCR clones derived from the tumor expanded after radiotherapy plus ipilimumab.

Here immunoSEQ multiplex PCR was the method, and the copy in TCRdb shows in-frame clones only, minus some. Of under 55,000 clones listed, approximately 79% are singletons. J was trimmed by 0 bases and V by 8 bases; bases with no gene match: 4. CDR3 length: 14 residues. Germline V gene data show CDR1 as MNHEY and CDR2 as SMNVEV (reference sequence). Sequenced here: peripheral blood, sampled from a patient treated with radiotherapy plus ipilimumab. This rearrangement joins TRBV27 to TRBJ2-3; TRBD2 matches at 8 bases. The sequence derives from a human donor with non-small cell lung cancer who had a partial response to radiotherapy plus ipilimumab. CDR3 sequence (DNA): TGTGCCAGCCAACTAGCGGTTAGCACAGATACGCAGTATTTT. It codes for CASQLAVSTDTQYF.